This T cell receptor (beta chain) was found in a study of tumor and adjacent non-tumor tissue in lung cancer. Study information: Patients were aged roughly 30 to 76, about 10 men and 5 women, stage I to III.

A modified ARM-PCR protocol with three rounds of nested PCR amplified TCRbeta. TCRdb re-called the multiplex PCR reads with MiXCR, one entry per CDR3 protein. The sample includes 50,000 to 60,000 distinct CDR3 sequences, 70% to 80% seen only once; the top ten take roughly 25%. This sample's RNA came from whole unsorted tissue. This non-tumor lung sample came from over 3 cm beyond the tumor edge. Comments on this clonotype: What it binds is not known. A read error may produce the germline difference seen at one junction end.

Study results and caveats: TCR diversity was significantly greater in tumor than normal lung tissue. Top 100 clones took a larger repertoire share in normal lung.

The CDR3 is made up of 13 amino acids. The sequence was obtained from an older woman with non-small cell lung cancer. The sequencing sample was made of distant non-tumor lung tissue. The chain joins TRBV12-3 or TRBV12-4 to TRBJ2-3; D gene unclear. The CDR3 DNA is TGTGCCAGGAGTTCCGGCAGTGCAGATACGCAGTATTTT. Encoded protein: CARSSGSADTQYF.